This T cell receptor (beta chain) was sequenced during a study of T cell repertoires in cytomegalovirus infection (dated by TCRdb to about 2019). For the study in its entirety: The peptide stimulations were aimed at well-studied HLA-B-restricted epitopes as well as recently identified HLA-C-restricted CMV epitopes, whose presentation resists viral immunomodulation. The HLA type of each donor mattered for the analysis, because public TCR beta signatures pointed to carriage of CMV infection along with the matching HLA type. The investigation overall reported the following: In both this cohort and an independent 352-donor cohort, the cumulative frequency of public TCR beta family members distinguished carriers of CMV infection plus the relevant HLA type. In the ex vivo response, HLA-C-restricted CMV-specific TCR beta clonotypes were dominant, and in two of eight donors the single most frequent clonotype came from this HLA-C-restricted group.

Sequencing used an Illumina HiSeq 1500. Clones were called with MiXCR by TCRdb after fastp trimmed the public reads at Q25, and only in-frame beta chains were retained. Every CDR3 protein is listed once, alongside the most common genes and DNA of its rows. The sample table holds approximately 120,000 distinct CDR3 sequences, of which 25% to 30% were seen once. Jointly, the top ten make up roughly 81% of the sample. As regards this clonotype: The antigen it binds to is not known. Qualities for individual bases were not recorded, and no much larger clone is one base off.

In light of the paper, this sample's treatment or condition label describes: in vitro stimulation with specific CMV peptide epitopes to enrich CMV-specific T cells. CDR3 length: 14 amino acids, cysteine to phenylalanine. The read is trimmed to its CDR3 DNA, 42 bases read in frame from base 1. V is shortened by 1 base, J by 3 bases, and the region joining them spans 9 bases. The germline V gene (reference sequence) provides CDR1 MNHEY and CDR2 SMNVEV. The specimen was CD8+ T cells from cultured PBMCs, collected from culture after CMV antigen stimulation. This sequence was found in a human donor in good health (CMV status not recorded). Some clones in this sample may be carry-over from other donors' samples. The rearranged chain carries TRBV27 and TRBJ2-5, with TRBD1 tentatively as D gene (6 bases match). The DNA sequence is TGTGCCAGCAGTTTATTAGGGGGAAAAGAGACCCAGTACTTC. Its translation is CASSLLGGKETQYF.